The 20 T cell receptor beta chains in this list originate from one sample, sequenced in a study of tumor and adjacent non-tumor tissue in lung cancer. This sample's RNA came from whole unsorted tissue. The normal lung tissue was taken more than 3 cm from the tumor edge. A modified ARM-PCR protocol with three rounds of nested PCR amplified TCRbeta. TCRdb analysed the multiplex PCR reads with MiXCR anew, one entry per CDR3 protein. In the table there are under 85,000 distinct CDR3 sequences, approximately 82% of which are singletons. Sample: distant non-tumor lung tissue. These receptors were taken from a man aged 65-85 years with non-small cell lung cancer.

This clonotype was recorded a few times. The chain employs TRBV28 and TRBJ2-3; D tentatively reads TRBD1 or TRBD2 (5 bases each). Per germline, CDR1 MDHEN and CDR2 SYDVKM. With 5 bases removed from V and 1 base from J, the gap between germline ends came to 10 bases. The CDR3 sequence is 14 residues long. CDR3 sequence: CASSKRGGTDTQYF. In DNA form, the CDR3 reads TGTGCCAGCAGTAAAAGAGGGGGCACAGATACGCAGTATTTT.

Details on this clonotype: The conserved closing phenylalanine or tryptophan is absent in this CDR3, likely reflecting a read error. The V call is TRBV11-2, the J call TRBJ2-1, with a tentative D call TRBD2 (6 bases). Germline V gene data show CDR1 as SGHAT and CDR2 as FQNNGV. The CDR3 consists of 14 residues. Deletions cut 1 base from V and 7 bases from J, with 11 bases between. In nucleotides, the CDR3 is TGTGCCAGCAGCTTAGCTGGGAGGCGGAATGAGCAGTTCCTC. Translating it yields CASSLAGRRNEQFL.

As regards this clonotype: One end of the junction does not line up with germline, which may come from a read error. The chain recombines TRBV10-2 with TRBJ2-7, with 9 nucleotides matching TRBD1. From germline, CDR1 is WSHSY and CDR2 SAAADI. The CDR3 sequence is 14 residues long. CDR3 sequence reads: CANSEQGQGYEQYF. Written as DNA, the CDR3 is TGCGCCAACAGTGAGCAGGGACAGGGATACGAGCAGTACTTC.

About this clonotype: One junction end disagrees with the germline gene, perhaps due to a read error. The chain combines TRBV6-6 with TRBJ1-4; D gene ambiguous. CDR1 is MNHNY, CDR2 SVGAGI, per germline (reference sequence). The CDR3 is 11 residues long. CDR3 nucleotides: TGTGCCAGCAGGGGGAACGAAAAACTGTTCTTT. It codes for CASRGNEKLFF.

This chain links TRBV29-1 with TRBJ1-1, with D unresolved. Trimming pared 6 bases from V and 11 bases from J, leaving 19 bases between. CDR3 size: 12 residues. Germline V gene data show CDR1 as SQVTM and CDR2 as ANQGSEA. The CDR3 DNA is TGCAGCGTCCTGGTGGATGCGGGTTGGGCTTTCTTT. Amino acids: CSVLVDAGWAFF.

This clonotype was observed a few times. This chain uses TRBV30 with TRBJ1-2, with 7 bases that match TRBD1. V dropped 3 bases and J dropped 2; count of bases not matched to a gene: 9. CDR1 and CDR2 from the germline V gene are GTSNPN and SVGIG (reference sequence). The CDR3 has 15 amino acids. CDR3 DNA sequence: TGTGCCTGGAGCTTCGACGTGGGACAGAACTATGGCTACACCTTC. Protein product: CAWSFDVGQNYGYTF.

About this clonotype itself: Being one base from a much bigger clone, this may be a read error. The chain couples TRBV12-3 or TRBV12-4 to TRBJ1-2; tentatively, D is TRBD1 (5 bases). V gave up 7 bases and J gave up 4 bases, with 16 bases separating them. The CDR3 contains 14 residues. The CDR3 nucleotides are TGTGCCAGCAATGGATCGGCAGGGCCCTATGGCTACACCTTC. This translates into CASNGSAGPYGYTF.

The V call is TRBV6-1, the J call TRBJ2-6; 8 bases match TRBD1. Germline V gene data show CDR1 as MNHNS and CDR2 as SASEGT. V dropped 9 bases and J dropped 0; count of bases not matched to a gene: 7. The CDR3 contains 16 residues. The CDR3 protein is CASSGTGDSGANVLTF. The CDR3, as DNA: TGTGCCAGTTCCGGGACAGGCGACTCTGGGGCCAACGTCCTGACTTTC.

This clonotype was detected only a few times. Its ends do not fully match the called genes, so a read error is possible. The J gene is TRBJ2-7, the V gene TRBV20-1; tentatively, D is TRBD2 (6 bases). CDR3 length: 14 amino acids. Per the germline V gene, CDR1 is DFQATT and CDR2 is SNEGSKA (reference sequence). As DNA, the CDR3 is TGCAGTGCTAGTAACCGCGGGAACACCTACGATCAGTACTTC. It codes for CSASNRGNTYDQYF.

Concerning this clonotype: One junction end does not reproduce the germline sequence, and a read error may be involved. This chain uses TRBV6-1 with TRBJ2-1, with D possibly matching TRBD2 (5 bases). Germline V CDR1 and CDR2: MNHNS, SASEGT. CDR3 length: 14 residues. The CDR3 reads CASSEAAGSNEQIF. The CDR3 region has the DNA TGTGCCAGCAGCGAAGCGGCAGGTAGCAATGAGCAGATCTTC.

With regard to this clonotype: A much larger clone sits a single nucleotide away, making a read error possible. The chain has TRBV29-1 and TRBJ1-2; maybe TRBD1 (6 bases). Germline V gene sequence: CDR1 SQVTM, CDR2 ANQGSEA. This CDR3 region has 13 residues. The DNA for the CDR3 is TGCGGCGTTCTTGGGTGGGGGCTCTATGGCTACACCTTC. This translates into CGVLGWGLYGYTF.

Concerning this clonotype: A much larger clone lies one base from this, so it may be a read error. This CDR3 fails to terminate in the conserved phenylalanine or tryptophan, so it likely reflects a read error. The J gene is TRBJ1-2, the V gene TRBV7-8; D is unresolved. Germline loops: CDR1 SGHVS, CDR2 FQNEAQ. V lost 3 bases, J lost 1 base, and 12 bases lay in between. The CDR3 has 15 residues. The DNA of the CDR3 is TGTGCCAGCAGCTTCATTAGATCGATTAACTATGGCTACACCTTG. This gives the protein CASSFIRSINYGYTL.

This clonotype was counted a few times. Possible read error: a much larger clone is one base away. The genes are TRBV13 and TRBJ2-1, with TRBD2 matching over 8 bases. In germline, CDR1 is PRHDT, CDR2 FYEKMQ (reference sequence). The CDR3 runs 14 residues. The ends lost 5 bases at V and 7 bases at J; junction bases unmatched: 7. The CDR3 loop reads CASSTPGGANEQFF. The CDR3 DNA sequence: TGTGCCAGCAGCACCCCGGGAGGGGCAAATGAGCAGTTCTTC.

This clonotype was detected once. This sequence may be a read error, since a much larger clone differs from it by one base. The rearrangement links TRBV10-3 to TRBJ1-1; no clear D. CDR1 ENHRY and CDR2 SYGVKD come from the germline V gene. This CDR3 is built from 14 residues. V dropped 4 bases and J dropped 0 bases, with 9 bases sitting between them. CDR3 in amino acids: CAISAPDMNTEAFF. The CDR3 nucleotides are TGTGCCATCAGTGCGCCCGACATGAACACTGAAGCTTTCTTT.

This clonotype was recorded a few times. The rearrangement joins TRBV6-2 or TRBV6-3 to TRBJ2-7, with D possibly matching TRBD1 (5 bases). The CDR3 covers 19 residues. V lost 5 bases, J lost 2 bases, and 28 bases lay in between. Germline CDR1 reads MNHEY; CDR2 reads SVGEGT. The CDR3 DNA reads TGTGCCAGCAGTCCCCTGGGCATAAGGGGCGGCCCTCACCCCTACGAGCAGTACTTC. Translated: CASSPLGIRGGPHPYEQYF.

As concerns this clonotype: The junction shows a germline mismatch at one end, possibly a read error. Written as DNA, the CDR3 is TGTGCCAGCAGCTTCCGGGACAGAACCCTGAACGCTGATGCTTTTTTC. Its translation: CASSFRDRTLNADAFF. The chain uses TRBV11-3 and TRBJ1-1, with 7 positions matching TRBD1. The CDR3 has 16 amino acids. Germline V CDR1 and CDR2: SGHNT, YENEEA. Complete variable domain (other parts from reference TRBV11-3 and TRBJ1-1): EAGVVQSPRYKIIEKKQPVAFWCNPISGHNTLYWYLQNLGQGPELLIRYENEEAVDDSQLPKDRFSAERLKGVDSTLKIQPAELGDSAVYLCASSFRDRTLNADAFFGQGTRLTVV.

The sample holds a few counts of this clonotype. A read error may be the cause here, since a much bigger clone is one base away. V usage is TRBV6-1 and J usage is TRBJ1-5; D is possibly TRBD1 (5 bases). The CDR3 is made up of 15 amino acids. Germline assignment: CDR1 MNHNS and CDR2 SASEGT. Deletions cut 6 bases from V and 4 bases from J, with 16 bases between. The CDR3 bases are TGTGCCAGCAGAGGGACCGGTAGACTTAATCAGCCCCAGCATTTT. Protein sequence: CASRGTGRLNQPQHF.

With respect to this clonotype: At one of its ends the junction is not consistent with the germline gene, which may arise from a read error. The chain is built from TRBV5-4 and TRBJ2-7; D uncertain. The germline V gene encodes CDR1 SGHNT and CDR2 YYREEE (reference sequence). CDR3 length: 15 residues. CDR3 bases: TGTGCCAGCAGCTTGGCACCGGTACCGACCTACGAGCAGTATTTC. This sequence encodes CASSLAPVPTYEQYF.

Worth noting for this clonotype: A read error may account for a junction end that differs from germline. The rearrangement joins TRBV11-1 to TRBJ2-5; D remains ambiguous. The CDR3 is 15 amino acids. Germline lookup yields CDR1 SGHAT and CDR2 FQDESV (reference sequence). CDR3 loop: CASSLSPAYQETQHF. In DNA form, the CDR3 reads TGTGCCAGCAGCTTAAGTCCAGCGTACCAAGAGACTCAGCATTTC.

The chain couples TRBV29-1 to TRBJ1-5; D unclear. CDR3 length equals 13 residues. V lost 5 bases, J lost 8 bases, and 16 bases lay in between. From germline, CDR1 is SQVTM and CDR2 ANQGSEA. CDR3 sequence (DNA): TGCAGCGTTTTGACGTATAGTATTAAGCCCCAGCATTTT. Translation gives CSVLTYSIKPQHF.